This TCR beta chain was sequenced in a study of blood T cell repertoires in COVID-19 (dated by TCRdb to 2020 to 2021). Notes on the research overall: The collaborator samples originated in the United States, Italy and Spain and spanned the acute and convalescent phases of COVID-19. The prospective study material was composed of cDNA or gDNA derived from T cells, B-cell-depleted T cells, or PBMCs. The dataset comprised deeply sampled blood TCRbeta repertoires from subjects exposed to, actively infected with, or recovered from COVID-19. A freely available public database, intended as a resource for researchers studying the immune response to SARS-CoV-2, is where the repertoires were released. The samples were drawn from two sources: the first 160 participants of the ongoing ImmuneRACE study, and 1,000 to 1,500 subjects contributed by 6 global collaborators. Nearly every sample came with metadata listing a de-identified subject ID, COVID-19 status, age in years and sex. Where available, HLA class I and class II types were taken from metadata supplied by the sample provider and were not determined by assay-based typing. The paper's findings and limits, for the study overall: Clinical and demographic metadata were provided uncurated, with the amount varying by source and participant.

Participants in the prospective study were enrolled through a virtual design, were aged roughly 18 to 100 years, and lived in approximately 24 United States geographic areas. Cohort assignment in the prospective study relied on participant-reported clinical history from a screening survey and a study questionnaire. Recovered participants in ImmuneRACE Cohort 3 were defined as having two consecutive negative NP/OP PCR tests, clearance from a healthcare professional, or resolution of symptoms. Each participant in the prospective study had whole blood, serum and a nasopharyngeal or oropharyngeal swab collected by mobile phlebotomists. Participants in the prospective study had the option to provide additional blood draws and questionnaires over a 2-month period. Before DNA extraction, blood samples from the prospective study were shipped at room temperature or frozen. TCRbeta CDR3 regions were amplified from genomic DNA using the immunoSEQ Assay, a bias-controlled multiplex PCR. Processing in the source paper ran as follows. The number of nucleated cells in each sample was estimated from the amplification of reference gene primers within the assay. To quantify the absolute abundance of each unique TCRbeta CDR3 rearrangement, sequence reads were collapsed and filtered. For each sample, productive Simpson clonality was calculated by taking the square root of Simpson's diversity index across productive rearrangements. TCRdb's version of the immuneACCESS table is confined to in-frame rearrangements and falls short of the full clone set. An unresolved V gene accounts for under half of the shortfall where checked; the remainder is of unknown origin. The V and J calls and the clone size are those of that table, but D and trimming were determined from the DNA. The sample includes 300,000 to 400,000 clones, with about nine tenths observed a single time. Together, the top ten hold roughly 5.2% of the sample.

The germline V gene encodes CDR1 SGHRS and CDR2 YFSETQ. The cysteine opens and the phenylalanine closes a CDR3 of 13 amino acids. The CDR3 DNA has 39 bases and is translated from base 1. V ends up 2 bases short and J 5 bases short, with an unmatched junction base count of 2. About this clone itself: The antigen it recognizes is unknown. Per-nucleotide qualities are absent, and no much larger clonotype sits a single base away.

The source material was PBMCs or T cells enriched from blood (not recorded which). The chain is encoded by TRBV5-1 joined to TRBJ2-7; 9 bases in the middle match TRBD1. The receptor's source is a man aged 55 to 70 who had recovered from COVID-19. In nucleotides, the sequence is TGCGCCAGCAGCTTCGGGGACAGGGACGAGCAGTACTTC. This is translated as CASSFGDRDEQYF.